This TCR beta chain derives from a study of identical twins. TCRdb processed the 5' RACE reads anew with MiXCR; each CDR3 protein has one entry. The top ten hold about 1.5% of the sample, which has about 900,000 distinct CDR3 sequences, 9% to 15% seen once. Points from the study as a whole: Cord blood's abundant beta clonotypes had fewer insertions, unlike memory repertoires. Out-of-frame sharing of TCR alpha in monozygotic twins was underestimated by models. Interpretation of the results relied on cross-sectional statistical analysis and not on following the same donors.

Trimming took 6 bases from V and 6 from J, leaving 18 bases between them. Per germline, CDR1 MNHNS and CDR2 SASEGT. The CDR3 contains 14 residues. As for this clonotype: No antigen is known for it.

The donor group consisted entirely of healthy Caucasians. This sample also belongs to another study, concerning yellow fever vaccine responses in identical twins.

Material: PBMCs. This receptor was identified in a woman between 18 and 30 years old in good health. The chain employs TRBV6-1 and TRBJ2-7; no clear D gene. This CDR3 is CASSKRPRQSEQYF. The CDR3 DNA is TGTGCCAGCAGCAAAAGACCCAGGCAGAGCGAGCAGTACTTC.